This T cell receptor (beta chain) was sequenced for a study of blood T cells in healthy people across ages. Of note for this clonotype: The germline gene is not matched at one end of the junction; a read error may be the cause.

This CDR3 has 16 residues. Germline lookup yields CDR1 DFQATT and CDR2 SNEGSKA (reference sequence). The second PCR ran roughly 6 to 11 cycles with a sample-barcoded 5' primer and J-beta primers. A 12-random-nucleotide template-switch adaptor tagged each cDNA molecule. TCRdb processed the 5' RACE reads anew with MiXCR; each CDR3 protein has one entry. The table includes more than 800,000 distinct CDR3 sequences, more than 25% detected once. This chain uses TRBV20-1 with TRBJ1-5; no reliable D call. Sample: blood. This clonotype was obtained from a woman aged 80 or over in good health. The CDR3 DNA is TGCAGTGCTAGAGTGGAGGGCGGGTTGAGCAATCAGCCCCAGCAGTTT. Protein sequence: CSARVEGGLSNQPQQF.